The 17 T cell receptor beta chains below come from one sample, sequenced in a study of control samples from healthy donors and cancer patients. Produced via immunoSEQ multiplex PCR; TCRdb's table is partial and in-frame only. Of some 150,000 clones in the sample, 90% to 95% are singletons; the top ten hold about 1.6%. The sample consisted of blood. These receptors all stem from a woman in her thirties in good health.

The CDR3 nucleotides read TGTGCTAGTGGTTTGGGGACAGGGGGAGAGCAGTACTTC. This sequence encodes CASGLGTGGEQYF. The rearrangement uses TRBV12-5 and TRBJ2-7; 10 nucleotides align to TRBD1. This CDR3 has 13 residues. Per the germline V gene, CDR1 is LGHNT and CDR2 is FRNRAP. V was pared by 1 base and J by 7 bases, with 1 base of the junction left unmatched.

The genes are TRBV7-6 and TRBJ2-3, with TRBD2 identical over 12 bases. V was clipped by 5 bases and J by 4 bases; unmatched bases: 4. This CDR3 region has 15 residues. The germline V gene encodes CDR1 SGHVS and CDR2 FNYEAQ. CDR3 DNA sequence: TGTGCCAGCAGCCGCGGACTAGCGGGATCAGATACGCAGTATTTT. This sequence encodes CASSRGLAGSDTQYF.

This clone was picked up a small number of times. The chain carries TRBV6-4 and TRBJ2-1; 7 positions agree with TRBD2. With V trimmed by 8 bases and J by 4 bases, 2 bases remained unmatched. This CDR3 spans 12 amino acids. CDR1 is MRHNA and CDR2 is SNTAGT in the germline V gene. CDR3 nucleotides: TGTGCCAGCGGGGGGGTATACAATGAGCAGTTCTTC. Translation: CASGGVYNEQFF.

The rearrangement joins TRBV9 to TRBJ2-4; TRBD2 aligns across 8 bases. CDR3 size: 16 residues. From germline, CDR1 is SGDLS and CDR2 YYNGEE. Trimming at V came to 0 bases and at J to 9 bases, leaving 11 bases not matched to a gene. CDR3 region: CASSVDGGAGLGIQYF. CDR3 coding DNA: TGTGCCAGCAGCGTAGACGGGGGGGCAGGTCTTGGCATTCAGTACTTC.

The J gene is TRBJ1-1, the V gene TRBV12-3 or TRBV12-4; D unresolved. The length of the CDR3 is 13 residues. Between the trimmed V and J ends, which lost 1 base and 3 bases, there was a span of 6 bases. The CDR3 loop reads CASSLEVDTEAFF. CDR3 DNA: TGTGCCAGCAGTTTAGAGGTAGACACTGAAGCTTTCTTT.

The chain recombines TRBV11-2 with TRBJ2-5; TRBD1 aligns across 7 bases. V lost 3 bases and J lost 2; bases outside the gene matches: 3. There are 14 residues in the CDR3. From germline, CDR1 is SGHAT and CDR2 FQNNGV. In DNA form, the CDR3 reads TGTGCCAGCAGCTTCCTGGGACAGCAAGAGACCCAGTACTTC. It specifies CASSFLGQQETQYF.

The rearrangement links TRBV6-5 to TRBJ1-6; 7 nucleotides line up with TRBD1. Germline CDR1 is MNHEY and CDR2 is SVGAGI. The length of the CDR3 is 14 residues. J lost 9 bases, V lost 8 bases, and 10 bases had no gene match. CDR3: CASGPGRGVSPLHF. DNA of the CDR3: TGTGCCAGCGGGCCGGGCAGGGGGGTTTCACCCCTCCACTTT.

The rearrangement links TRBV19 to TRBJ2-3; TRBD2 matches 8 bases. Germline-derived CDR1 and CDR2 are LNHDA and SQIVND (reference sequence). The CDR3 sequence is 15 residues long. Trimming cost V 2 bases and J 2 bases; bases outside gene matches: 3. CDR3 in amino acids: CASSIIGGDTDTQYF. CDR3 nucleotides: TGTGCCAGTAGTATAATCGGGGGGGACACAGATACGCAGTATTTT.

J is TRBJ2-7 and V is TRBV5-5; 10 nucleotides match TRBD1. Trimming removed 0 bases from V and 3 bases from J; junction bases left unmatched: 3. CDR1 and CDR2 from the germline V gene are SGHKS and YYEKEE (reference sequence). The CDR3 sequence is 15 residues long. For the CDR3, the DNA is TGTGCCAGCAGCTTGGCCCGGACAGGGGGCTACGAGCAGTACTTC. Residues: CASSLARTGGYEQYF.

The chain joins TRBV5-6 to TRBJ2-2; possible D gene TRBD2, 6 bases. CDR1 is SGHDT and CDR2 is YYEEEE in the germline V gene. The length of the CDR3 is 16 residues. V was pared by 0 bases and J by 4 bases, with 13 bases between. This CDR3 is CASSLDNGSITGELFF. As DNA, the CDR3 is TGTGCCAGCAGCTTGGATAACGGGAGTATCACCGGGGAGCTGTTTTTT.

CDR3 DNA sequence: TGCGCCAGCAGCTTGGGGCCGGGACAGCAGACTGAAGCTTTCTTT. This sequence encodes CASSLGPGQQTEAFF. J is TRBJ1-1 and V is TRBV5-1; 7 bases line up with TRBD1. V lost 0 bases, J lost 5 bases, and 7 bases stayed unmatched. Germline V gene data show CDR1 as SGHRS and CDR2 as YFSETQ. This CDR3 spans 15 amino acids.

The CDR3 coding sequence is TGTGCCAGCAGGGAGATGAACACTGAAGCTTTCTTT. Translating gives CASREMNTEAFF. The chain couples TRBV6-6 to TRBJ1-1; D is unresolved. The CDR3 consists of 12 residues. Germline V CDR1 and CDR2: MNHNY, SVGAGI (reference sequence). V was trimmed by 6 bases and J by 0 bases, leaving 5 bases between them.

The chain combines TRBV11-3 with TRBJ2-7; D remains unclear. This CDR3 is built from 14 residues. Germline V gene data show CDR1 as SGHNT and CDR2 as YENEEA. V dropped 5 bases and J dropped 1 base, with 12 bases sitting between them. CDR3 DNA sequence: TGTGCCAGCAGCCCCTATGACCGTTCCTACGAGCAGTACTTC. This gives the protein CASSPYDRSYEQYF.

The CDR3 nucleotides read TGCGCCAGCAGCTTGGCCGGGGTTAACTATGGCTACACCTTC. Translating it yields CASSLAGVNYGYTF. The chain recombines TRBV5-1 with TRBJ1-2, with D unresolved. The germline CDR1 and CDR2 sequences are SGHRS and YFSETQ. The CDR3 runs to 14 residues. V was trimmed by 0 bases and J by 1 base, leaving 7 bases between them.

This clone has only one observation. This chain joins TRBV5-1 and TRBJ1-3; TRBD1 matches 7 bases. The CDR3 covers 16 residues. CDR1 and CDR2 (germline): SGHRS, YFSETQ. Losses at the gene ends were 4 bases for V and 4 bases for J; bases not matched to a gene: 11. DNA for the CDR3: TGCGCCAGCAGCGCCCGTCCCAGGGGGTCGGGAAACACCATATATTTT. It translates to CASSARPRGSGNTIYF.

The V call is TRBV5-1, the J call TRBJ2-1, with 7 nucleotides matching TRBD2. The CDR3 covers 15 residues. Germline V CDR1 and CDR2: SGHRS, YFSETQ. V lost 3 bases to trimming and J lost 0 bases; unmatched junction nucleotides: 3. The CDR3 nucleotides are TGCGCCAGCAGCTCCCTAGCGGACTCCTACAATGAGCAGTTCTTC. The encoded protein is CASSSLADSYNEQFF.

The V and J genes are TRBV6-6 and TRBJ2-3, with 7 bases matching TRBD2. Germline values: CDR1 MNHNY, CDR2 SVGAGI (reference sequence). This CDR3 has 14 amino acids. V shed 0 bases, J shed 3 bases, and the junction held 0 bases outside the gene matches. CDR3 DNA sequence: TGTGCCAGCAGTTACTCGCGGGAGACAGATACGCAGTATTTT. Its protein product is CASSYSRETDTQYF.